The clone carrying this T cell receptor (beta chain) was seen repeatedly, ten times or more. Its target is unknown. This sample holds PBMCs from approximately 9 ml fresh peripheral blood. This entry comes from a study of T cells in Graves' hyperthyroidism and ophthalmopathy. About the research overall: The initial diagnosis was the point when peripheral blood was collected, ahead of any treatment.

Study-level findings and limits: A model of 13 V-J features distinguished ophthalmopathy from stable hyperthyroidism.

There are 13 residues in the CDR3. The V gene lost 3 bases and the J gene lost 11 bases, with 14 bases spanning the gap. Germline lookup yields CDR1 MDHEN and CDR2 SYDVKM. Amplified regions were TCR beta CDR3 sequences from RNA transcripts. Primed by the HTBI set, a first-round RT-PCR was run on the TCR CDR3. In TCRdb, the multiplex PCR reads were re-called with MiXCR into one record per CDR3 protein. The table shows under 350,000 distinct CDR3 sequences, with 15% to 20% occurring only once. Sequencing was performed on blood. The chain is built from TRBV28 and TRBJ1-5; D is unresolved. This TCR was recovered from a woman aged 55-70 years with Graves' ophthalmopathy. The CDR3 sequence is CASSLGFLGAQHF. CDR3 nucleotide sequence: TGTGCCAGCAGTTTGGGGTTCCTGGGAGCCCAGCATTTT.